A selection of T cell receptor beta chains follows, all from one sample in a study of T-cell memory formation after mild COVID-19. TCRdb reprocessed the 5' RACE reads with MiXCR, giving one entry per CDR3 protein. The table includes around 110,000 distinct CDR3 sequences, 14% detected once. The specimen sequenced was PBMCs or a T cell subset sorted from them (not recorded which). These receptors were taken from a man between 18 and 35 years old who had mild COVID-19 (a few samples of this study predate the infection). Cell type and time point are not known. Both conserved end residues are part of each CDR3. The order of the fields is J gene, V gene, clone size, D gene, CDR3 DNA, CDR3 protein. The D gene is left open where the match is weak. Rows give clone size only sometimes, using once, few, many, or a class for an expanded clone.

j_gene: TRBJ2-7
v_gene: TRBV11-2
abundance: NA
d_gene: TRBD2
CDR3nt: TGTGCCAGCAGCTTAGTGACTAGCGGCCCAGCCTACGAGCAGTACTTC
CDR3aa: CASSLVTSGPAYEQYF

j_gene: TRBJ2-5
v_gene: TRBV4-1
abundance: NA
d_gene: NA
CDR3nt: TGCGACAGCAGCCCATACACTAGTGTGGAGACCCAGTACTTC
CDR3aa: CDSSPYTSVETQYF

j_gene: TRBJ2-6
v_gene: TRBV5-1
abundance: NA
d_gene: NA
CDR3nt: TGCGCCAGCAGCGTTCGGGGGGCGTCCGGGGCCAACGTCCTGACTTTC
CDR3aa: CASSVRGASGANVLTF

j_gene: TRBJ2-1
v_gene: TRBV6-2/TRBV6-3
abundance: few
d_gene: NA
CDR3nt: TGTGCCAGCAGTTACTCGGACGGGGACGGTGAGCAGTTCTTC
CDR3aa: CASSYSDGDGEQFF

j_gene: TRBJ2-1
v_gene: TRBV15
abundance: NA
d_gene: TRBD2
CDR3nt: TGTGCCACCGCTACCGGGGGGGGGTCCGATGAGCAGTTCTTC
CDR3aa: CATATGGGSDEQFF

j_gene: TRBJ1-1
v_gene: TRBV4-3
abundance: few
d_gene: TRBD1
CDR3nt: TGCGCCAGCAGCCGAGGACAGGGGATGAGCAGCACTGAAGCTTTCTTT
CDR3aa: CASSRGQGMSSTEAFF

j_gene: TRBJ2-3
v_gene: TRBV12-3/TRBV12-4
abundance: NA
d_gene: NA
CDR3nt: TGTGCCAGCGGTCTACTTGGTACGCAGTATTTT
CDR3aa: CASGLLGTQYF

j_gene: TRBJ1-4
v_gene: TRBV4-1
abundance: NA
d_gene: NA
CDR3nt: TGCGCCAGCAGCCAAGAAACGAGGGTAACTAATGAAAAACTGTTTTTT
CDR3aa: CASSQETRVTNEKLFF

j_gene: TRBJ2-1
v_gene: TRBV21-1
abundance: few
d_gene: NA
CDR3nt: TGTGCCAGCAGCAAAAGAGGCCTAGCGGAAGAAAATGAGCAGTTCTTC
CDR3aa: CASSKRGLAEENEQFF

j_gene: TRBJ2-1
v_gene: TRBV27
abundance: NA
d_gene: NA
CDR3nt: TGTGCCAGCACAGGGGGGGGAGGATACAATGAGCAGTTCTTC
CDR3aa: CASTGGGGYNEQFF

j_gene: TRBJ1-6
v_gene: TRBV19
abundance: NA
d_gene: NA
CDR3nt: TGTGCCAGTAGTACCGGAAATTCACCCCTCCACTTT
CDR3aa: CASSTGNSPLHF

j_gene: TRBJ2-2
v_gene: TRBV4-1
abundance: few
d_gene: NA
CDR3nt: TGCGCCAGCAGGGTTTGGACAACCACCGGGGAGCTGTTTTTT
CDR3aa: CASRVWTTTGELFF

j_gene: TRBJ1-5
v_gene: TRBV4-1
abundance: NA
d_gene: TRBD1
CDR3nt: TGCGCCAGCAGCTTAGGACAGGACAAATGGCCCCAGCATTTT
CDR3aa: CASSLGQDKWPQHF

j_gene: TRBJ2-3
v_gene: TRBV6-1
abundance: few
d_gene: NA
CDR3nt: TGTGCCAGCAGTGAACGAGCCGGGACTGGACTCACAGATACGCAGTATTTT
CDR3aa: CASSERAGTGLTDTQYF

j_gene: TRBJ2-7
v_gene: TRBV4-2
abundance: few
d_gene: TRBD2
CDR3nt: TGTGCCAGCAGCCAAGTGGAAAGCGGGGATTCCTACGAGCAGTACTTC
CDR3aa: CASSQVESGDSYEQYF

j_gene: TRBJ1-1
v_gene: TRBV10-3
abundance: few
d_gene: NA
CDR3nt: TGTGCCATCAGTGAGTCCCGGACAGCGGGCGGCACTGAAGCTTTCTTT
CDR3aa: CAISESRTAGGTEAFF

j_gene: TRBJ2-1
v_gene: TRBV5-5
abundance: many
d_gene: TRBD2
CDR3nt: TGTGCCAGCAGCTCCTCAGCGGGGCCATCCTACAATGAGCAGTTCTTC
CDR3aa: CASSSSAGPSYNEQFF

j_gene: TRBJ2-1
v_gene: TRBV4-2
abundance: few
d_gene: NA
CDR3nt: TGTGCCAGCAGCCAAGTAGAGGATGAGCAGTTCTTC
CDR3aa: CASSQVEDEQFF

j_gene: TRBJ2-7
v_gene: TRBV5-1
abundance: many
d_gene: NA
CDR3nt: TGCGCCAGCAGCTTGGCGGCCTCAGGAGCCTACGAGCAGTACTTC
CDR3aa: CASSLAASGAYEQYF

j_gene: TRBJ2-3
v_gene: TRBV12-3/TRBV12-4
abundance: few
d_gene: TRBD2
CDR3nt: TGTGCCAGCAGTTTGTTCCTAGCGGGGGGGACCACAGATACGCAGTATTTT
CDR3aa: CASSLFLAGGTTDTQYF

j_gene: TRBJ2-6
v_gene: TRBV4-3
abundance: once
d_gene: NA
CDR3nt: TGCGCCAGCAGCCACGATTGGACAGACTCCTCTGGGGCCAACGTCCTGACTTTC
CDR3aa: CASSHDWTDSSGANVLTF

j_gene: TRBJ2-5
v_gene: TRBV5-1
abundance: many
d_gene: TRBD2
CDR3nt: TGCGCCAGCAGCCTGGAGGCTGGGACTAGCGGGGGCTTAGAGACCCAGTACTTC
CDR3aa: CASSLEAGTSGGLETQYF

j_gene: TRBJ2-7
v_gene: TRBV19
abundance: NA
d_gene: NA
CDR3nt: TGTGCCAGTAGTGTGGTCGTGGGCGCTAACTACGAGCAGTACTTC
CDR3aa: CASSVVVGANYEQYF

j_gene: TRBJ2-5
v_gene: TRBV12-3/TRBV12-4
abundance: NA
d_gene: TRBD2
CDR3nt: TGTGCCAGCAGCGCAGCGGGGGGCCTCTCCGGGGAGACCCAGTACTTC
CDR3aa: CASSAAGGLSGETQYF

j_gene: TRBJ2-3
v_gene: TRBV7-6
abundance: few
d_gene: TRBD1
CDR3nt: TGTGCCAGCAGCTTGAATGACAGGGTTTTGGCAGATACGCAGTATTTT
CDR3aa: CASSLNDRVLADTQYF

j_gene: TRBJ2-5
v_gene: TRBV4-1
abundance: NA
d_gene: NA
CDR3nt: TGCGCCAGCACCCAAGAATCGATGAGGGAGACCCAGTACTTC
CDR3aa: CASTQESMRETQYF

j_gene: TRBJ2-1
v_gene: TRBV5-1
abundance: few
d_gene: NA
CDR3nt: TGCGCCAGCAGCAAAGGACGGATAGAGCAGTTCTTC
CDR3aa: CASSKGRIEQFF

j_gene: TRBJ2-1
v_gene: TRBV19
abundance: few
d_gene: TRBD1
CDR3nt: TGTGCCAGTAGTCCTGGGACAGGGGGTGGCAATGAGCAGTTCTTC
CDR3aa: CASSPGTGGGNEQFF

j_gene: TRBJ2-1
v_gene: TRBV6-6
abundance: NA
d_gene: TRBD2
CDR3nt: TGTGCCAGCAGTAGAACTAGCGGGGGGCCGAGGACCAATGAGCAGTTCTTC
CDR3aa: CASSRTSGGPRTNEQFF

j_gene: TRBJ2-1
v_gene: TRBV2
abundance: few
d_gene: TRBD1
CDR3nt: TGTGCCAGCACTGACAGGGTTGGTGAGCAGTTCTTC
CDR3aa: CASTDRVGEQFF

j_gene: TRBJ2-1
v_gene: TRBV18
abundance: NA
d_gene: NA
CDR3nt: TGTGCCAGCTCTCGCCTCGGCGATGAGCAGTTCTTC
CDR3aa: CASSRLGDEQFF

j_gene: TRBJ2-1
v_gene: TRBV7-6
abundance: NA
d_gene: TRBD2
CDR3nt: TGTGCCAGCAGCTCACTACTTGGGACTAGCCATTACAATGAGCAGTTCTTC
CDR3aa: CASSSLLGTSHYNEQFF

j_gene: TRBJ2-1
v_gene: TRBV28
abundance: NA
d_gene: NA
CDR3nt: TGTGCCAGCAGTTTTGTTCCCCCGGTGTCCAATGAGCAGTTCTTC
CDR3aa: CASSFVPPVSNEQFF

j_gene: TRBJ2-1
v_gene: TRBV11-1
abundance: few
d_gene: TRBD2
CDR3nt: TGTGCCAGCAGCTTTACCGGGGGGGCAGTGAATGAGCAGTTCTTC
CDR3aa: CASSFTGGAVNEQFF

j_gene: TRBJ2-3
v_gene: TRBV12-3/TRBV12-4
abundance: few
d_gene: NA
CDR3nt: TGTGCCAGCAGTTGGAGAGATACGCAGTATTTT
CDR3aa: CASSWRDTQYF

j_gene: TRBJ1-1
v_gene: TRBV4-1
abundance: NA
d_gene: NA
CDR3nt: TGCGCCAGCAGCCAAGCTCGAATAGGGGGTGAAGCTTTCTTT
CDR3aa: CASSQARIGGEAFF

j_gene: TRBJ2-1
v_gene: TRBV7-9
abundance: NA
d_gene: NA
CDR3nt: TGTGCCAGCAGCCGCGACAGCATCGAGCAGTTCTTC
CDR3aa: CASSRDSIEQFF

j_gene: TRBJ2-7
v_gene: TRBV20-1
abundance: few
d_gene: TRBD1
CDR3nt: TGCAGTGCTAGCCCCCTCCAGGGGGCGGGTAACGAGCAGTACTTC
CDR3aa: CSASPLQGAGNEQYF

j_gene: TRBJ2-7
v_gene: TRBV9
abundance: few
d_gene: TRBD2
CDR3nt: TGTGCCAGCAGCTCTTCAGCGGGGTCTTACGAGCAGTACTTC
CDR3aa: CASSSSAGSYEQYF

j_gene: TRBJ2-7
v_gene: TRBV4-1
abundance: NA
d_gene: NA
CDR3nt: TGCGCCAGCAGCCAAGATCCGGCGAACGAGCAGTACTTC
CDR3aa: CASSQDPANEQYF

j_gene: TRBJ2-3
v_gene: TRBV4-1
abundance: NA
d_gene: NA
CDR3nt: TGCGCCAGCAGCCAAGAAAGCCCGCTCCTAGATACGCAGTATTTT
CDR3aa: CASSQESPLLDTQYF

j_gene: TRBJ2-7
v_gene: TRBV12-3/TRBV12-4
abundance: NA
d_gene: TRBD1
CDR3nt: TGTGCCAGCACAGATCGACAGGGCTCCTCCTACGAGCAGTACTTC
CDR3aa: CASTDRQGSSYEQYF

j_gene: TRBJ2-2
v_gene: TRBV7-9
abundance: NA
d_gene: NA
CDR3nt: TGTGCCAGCAGTCCACCCGTGGAGGCAAATGGCGGGGAGCTGTTTTTT
CDR3aa: CASSPPVEANGGELFF

j_gene: TRBJ2-2
v_gene: TRBV6-2/TRBV6-3
abundance: many
d_gene: NA
CDR3nt: TGTGCCAGCAGTTACCAGGGCGCGAACACCGGGGAGCTGTTTTTT
CDR3aa: CASSYQGANTGELFF

j_gene: TRBJ2-1
v_gene: TRBV5-1
abundance: many
d_gene: TRBD2
CDR3nt: TGCGCCAGCAGCTGGGGGGGCAATGAGCAGTTCTTC
CDR3aa: CASSWGGNEQFF

j_gene: TRBJ2-5
v_gene: TRBV29-1
abundance: many
d_gene: TRBD2
CDR3nt: TGCAGCGTTGCGACTAGCGGGGGGGCCCAAGAGACCCAGTACTTC
CDR3aa: CSVATSGGAQETQYF

j_gene: TRBJ1-1
v_gene: TRBV20-1
abundance: few
d_gene: NA
CDR3nt: TGCAGTGCCCTTACTCAGGGGTTGACTGAAGCTTTCTTT
CDR3aa: CSALTQGLTEAFF

j_gene: TRBJ2-1
v_gene: TRBV7-9
abundance: few
d_gene: TRBD2
CDR3nt: TGTGCCAGCAGCATAGCGGGGGGCTACAATGAGCAGTTCTTC
CDR3aa: CASSIAGGYNEQFF

j_gene: TRBJ2-3
v_gene: TRBV5-1
abundance: few
d_gene: NA
CDR3nt: TGCGCCAGCAGCTTGACGACTCCCGCAGATACGCAGTATTTT
CDR3aa: CASSLTTPADTQYF

j_gene: TRBJ2-5
v_gene: TRBV4-1
abundance: NA
d_gene: NA
CDR3nt: TGCGCCAGCAGCCAAGATAGGACTTTGGGGGCAGAGACCCAGTACTTC
CDR3aa: CASSQDRTLGAETQYF

j_gene: TRBJ1-1
v_gene: TRBV4-3
abundance: NA
d_gene: TRBD1
CDR3nt: TGCGCCAGCAGGCAAGATCTCAGGGGGGGCACTGAAGCTTTCTTT
CDR3aa: CASRQDLRGGTEAFF

j_gene: TRBJ1-2
v_gene: TRBV5-6
abundance: NA
d_gene: NA
CDR3nt: TGTGCCAGCAGCCCCCCCCGGGCAGGGGCTATCTATGGCTACACCTTC
CDR3aa: CASSPPRAGAIYGYTF

j_gene: TRBJ2-1
v_gene: TRBV2
abundance: NA
d_gene: TRBD1
CDR3nt: TGTGCCAGCAGTAGCCGACAGGGAAACAATGAGCAGTTCTTC
CDR3aa: CASSSRQGNNEQFF

j_gene: TRBJ2-7
v_gene: TRBV12-3/TRBV12-4
abundance: NA
d_gene: NA
CDR3nt: TGTGCCAGCAGGCCCCCGAGCGGCTACGAGCAGTACTTC
CDR3aa: CASRPPSGYEQYF

j_gene: TRBJ2-5
v_gene: TRBV6-5
abundance: NA
d_gene: TRBD2
CDR3nt: TGTGCCAGCAGCCAAGCCGGGGGAGCGGGGGAGACCCAGTACTTC
CDR3aa: CASSQAGGAGETQYF